Listed below are T cell receptor beta chains from one sample, sequenced in a study of blood T cell repertoires in COVID-19. Repertoires were generated with immunoSEQ multiplex PCR, while TCRdb's copy carries only in-frame clones and drops some. The repertoire holds approximately 53,000 clones, with around 81% as singletons. Material for sequencing was peripheral blood. The receptors shown here come from a woman aged 80 or over with COVID-19, enrolled during active disease. Both conserved end residues are part of each CDR3. A D gene is named only where the DNA matches it firmly. The listing skips clone size in some rows; elsewhere it reads once, few, many or a size class.

D: TRBD2
V: TRBV5-1
J: TRBJ2-7
size: NA
DNA: TGCGCCAGCGGCCCATGGGAGGGGAGCTCCTACGAGCAGTACTTC
CDR3: CASGPWEGSSYEQYF

D: NA
V: TRBV30
J: TRBJ2-1
size: medium-sized
DNA: TGTGCCTCTCAGAGCGGAAATTACAATGAGCAGTTCTTC
CDR3: CASQSGNYNEQFF

D: TRBD2
V: TRBV6-5
J: TRBJ2-7
size: NA
DNA: TGTGCCAGCAGTTACGACAACGGGAGGACCTACGAGCAGTACTTC
CDR3: CASSYDNGRTYEQYF

D: TRBD1
V: TRBV2
J: TRBJ2-7
size: NA
DNA: TGTGCCAGCATAGGGGGACAGTCCTACGAGCAGTACTTC
CDR3: CASIGGQSYEQYF

D: TRBD1
V: TRBV6-5
J: TRBJ1-6
size: NA
DNA: TGTGCCAGCAGGTGGACAGGGGGCACGTCACCCCTCCACTTT
CDR3: CASRWTGGTSPLHF

D: NA
V: TRBV18
J: TRBJ2-1
size: NA
DNA: TGTGCCACACAAGGCGGCGAGTTCTATGAGCAGTTCTTC
CDR3: CATQGGEFYEQFF

D: NA
V: TRBV6-5
J: TRBJ1-3
size: NA
DNA: TGTGCCAGCAGTTACTCGTACAGGTCGGGTGGAAACACCATATATTTT
CDR3: CASSYSYRSGGNTIYF

D: TRBD2
V: TRBV2
J: TRBJ2-1
size: NA
DNA: TGTGCCAGCAGTCGGACGGGAGGGCCGGGCAATGAGCAGTTCTTC
CDR3: CASSRTGGPGNEQFF

D: TRBD1
V: TRBV5-8
J: TRBJ1-5
size: NA
DNA: TGTGCCAGCAGCGCAAACTTCGGGACAGCTAGCAATCAGCCCCAGCATTTT
CDR3: CASSANFGTASNQPQHF

D: NA
V: TRBV5-1
J: TRBJ2-3
size: NA
DNA: TGCGCCAGCAGCAATCTTAGCACAGATACGCAGTATTTT
CDR3: CASSNLSTDTQYF

D: TRBD1
V: TRBV9
J: TRBJ1-5
size: NA
DNA: TGTGCCAGCAGCGTCACAGGGGCGGTTGGGCAGCCCCAGCATTTT
CDR3: CASSVTGAVGQPQHF

D: NA
V: TRBV20-1
J: TRBJ1-2
size: NA
DNA: TGCAGTGCTTTCAGGGAGGGTGGCTACACCTTC
CDR3: CSAFREGGYTF

D: NA
V: TRBV7-2
J: TRBJ1-6
size: few
DNA: TGTGCCAGCAGCTCCGGAGGCCGCTCCTATAATTCACCCCTCCACTTT
CDR3: CASSSGGRSYNSPLHF

D: TRBD1
V: TRBV5-1
J: TRBJ2-1
size: NA
DNA: TGCGCCAGCAGCAGGGGACAGAATTACAATGAGCAGTTCTTC
CDR3: CASSRGQNYNEQFF

D: NA
V: TRBV6-5
J: TRBJ1-3
size: once
DNA: TGTGCCAGCAGTTCTGACAGGTTCTCTGGAAACACCATATATTTT
CDR3: CASSSDRFSGNTIYF

D: NA
V: TRBV29-1
J: TRBJ2-6
size: NA
DNA: TGCAGCGTCACCACAGGGTCCGGGGCCAACGTCCTGACTTTC
CDR3: CSVTTGSGANVLTF

D: TRBD1
V: TRBV6-1
J: TRBJ2-7
size: NA
DNA: TGTGCCAGCAGTGAAGAGTCAGACAGGGTGGACTTTTACGAGCAGTACTTC
CDR3: CASSEESDRVDFYEQYF

D: TRBD1
V: TRBV18
J: TRBJ2-7
size: NA
DNA: TGTGCCAGCTCAGCGGGACAGGGGAACTACGAGCAGTACTTC
CDR3: CASSAGQGNYEQYF

D: NA
V: TRBV11-2
J: TRBJ2-1
size: NA
DNA: TGTGCCAGCAGCGAAGCGCGATGGAGCGGCTACAATGAGCAGTTCTTC
CDR3: CASSEARWSGYNEQFF

D: NA
V: TRBV6-2/TRBV6-3
J: TRBJ2-1
size: NA
DNA: TGTGCCAGCAGTAACTCCTGGCGCGGTCCCAATGAGCAGTTCTTC
CDR3: CASSNSWRGPNEQFF

D: TRBD1
V: TRBV7-2
J: TRBJ1-2
size: NA
DNA: TGTGCCAGCAGCTCCACAGGGGGTAGTAGCTATGGCTACACCTTC
CDR3: CASSSTGGSSYGYTF

D: NA
V: TRBV7-6
J: TRBJ2-1
size: NA
DNA: TGTGCCAGCACCCCGTCTATAAGACTGGATTACAATGAGCAGTTCTTC
CDR3: CASTPSIRLDYNEQFF

D: NA
V: TRBV19
J: TRBJ1-1
size: NA
DNA: TGTGCCAGTAGTATTCTAGCGGGGATGGCCACTGAAGCTTTCTTT
CDR3: CASSILAGMATEAFF

D: TRBD1
V: TRBV3-1/TRBV3-2
J: TRBJ1-5
size: NA
DNA: TGTGCCAGCAGCCGCGGGACAGGGCTCCAGCCCCAGCATTTT
CDR3: CASSRGTGLQPQHF

D: TRBD1
V: TRBV9
J: TRBJ1-1
size: NA
DNA: TGTGCCAGCAGCGCAGTACAGGGGGCCGGAGGCACTGAAGCTTTCTTT
CDR3: CASSAVQGAGGTEAFF

D: NA
V: TRBV6-1
J: TRBJ1-5
size: NA
DNA: TGTGCCAGCAGTGGACGGGTCGTAACTAGCAATCAGCCCCAGCATTTT
CDR3: CASSGRVVTSNQPQHF

D: NA
V: TRBV7-2
J: TRBJ2-7
size: NA
DNA: TGTGCCAGCAGCCCTCAGAGGCAGTCCTACGAGCAGTACTTC
CDR3: CASSPQRQSYEQYF

D: TRBD1
V: TRBV7-8
J: TRBJ2-1
size: NA
DNA: TGTGCCAGCAGCGGGACAGATTACAATGAGCAGTTCTTC
CDR3: CASSGTDYNEQFF

D: TRBD2
V: TRBV27
J: TRBJ2-5
size: NA
DNA: TGTGCCAGCAGTTACCGGACTAGCGGGAGGTCAGGAGAGACCCAGTACTTC
CDR3: CASSYRTSGRSGETQYF

D: NA
V: TRBV4-1
J: TRBJ1-3
size: NA
DNA: TGCGCCAGCAGCCAACCAGGGCTCGCGGCTGGAAACACCATATATTTT
CDR3: CASSQPGLAAGNTIYF

D: NA
V: TRBV19
J: TRBJ2-6
size: NA
DNA: TGTGCCAGTAGTTCCCTTATTTTTTCCAACGTCCTGACTTTC
CDR3: CASSSLIFSNVLTF

D: TRBD1
V: TRBV18
J: TRBJ1-2
size: NA
DNA: TGTGCCAGCTCCGACCCCGGGACAGGGTCCCATGGCTACACCTTC
CDR3: CASSDPGTGSHGYTF

D: NA
V: TRBV13
J: TRBJ2-2
size: NA
DNA: TGTGCCAGCAGCCTCCGTACTAATTTCGGGGAGCTGTTTTTT
CDR3: CASSLRTNFGELFF

D: NA
V: TRBV29-1
J: TRBJ2-2
size: once
DNA: TGCAGCGTTGTCCGGGGTACGAACACCGGGGAGCTGTTTTTT
CDR3: CSVVRGTNTGELFF

D: TRBD2
V: TRBV13
J: TRBJ2-7
size: NA
DNA: TGTGCCAGCAGCTTAGGTTGGACTAGCGGGAGATTGGGCGAGCAGTACTTC
CDR3: CASSLGWTSGRLGEQYF

D: NA
V: TRBV28
J: TRBJ2-3
size: NA
DNA: TGTGCCAGCAGTTCATTAGCGGACCTGGAAGATACGCAGTATTTT
CDR3: CASSSLADLEDTQYF

D: TRBD2
V: TRBV7-8
J: TRBJ2-2
size: NA
DNA: TGTGCCAGCATGCTTGGGACTAGCGGGACCGGGGAGCTGTTTTTT
CDR3: CASMLGTSGTGELFF

D: TRBD2
V: TRBV4-2
J: TRBJ2-5
size: NA
DNA: TGTGCCAGCAGCCAAACTAGCGGGAATACGGAGACCCAGTACTTC
CDR3: CASSQTSGNTETQYF

D: NA
V: TRBV3-1/TRBV3-2
J: TRBJ1-2
size: NA
DNA: TGTGCCAGCAGCCAAGTGTCGGACTATGGCTACACCTTC
CDR3: CASSQVSDYGYTF

D: NA
V: TRBV5-1
J: TRBJ2-5
size: NA
DNA: TGCGCCAGCAGCGCCACAGGGGAGGTAGGGACCCAGTACTTC
CDR3: CASSATGEVGTQYF

D: NA
V: TRBV7-2
J: TRBJ2-3
size: NA
DNA: TGTGCCAGCAGCTTCTACACAGATACGCAGTATTTT
CDR3: CASSFYTDTQYF

D: TRBD2
V: TRBV10-2
J: TRBJ2-7
size: NA
DNA: TGCGCCAGCAGTGAGAGAGGGGCTAGCGGGAGTTCCTACGAGCAGTACTTC
CDR3: CASSERGASGSSYEQYF

D: TRBD1
V: TRBV29-1
J: TRBJ2-3
size: NA
DNA: TGCAGCGTTGAGGTTATGGACAGGAGGGATACGCAGTATTTT
CDR3: CSVEVMDRRDTQYF

D: TRBD2
V: TRBV5-1
J: TRBJ2-1
size: once
DNA: TGCGCCAGCAGCTTGGTGACTAGCGGGACTAGTGAGCAGTTCTTC
CDR3: CASSLVTSGTSEQFF

D: TRBD1
V: TRBV7-7
J: TRBJ2-2
size: NA
DNA: TGTGCTAGCAGCTCCCCCGCGGGACAGGGGAACACCGGGGAGCTGTTTTTT
CDR3: CASSSPAGQGNTGELFF

D: TRBD1
V: TRBV5-4
J: TRBJ1-1
size: NA
DNA: TGTGCCAGCAGCAGGGACAGCATGAACACTGAAGCTTTCTTT
CDR3: CASSRDSMNTEAFF

D: NA
V: TRBV7-6
J: TRBJ2-7
size: NA
DNA: TGTGCCAGCAGTCACCGGGACACCAACTACGAGCAGTACTTC
CDR3: CASSHRDTNYEQYF

D: NA
V: TRBV18
J: TRBJ1-1
size: NA
DNA: TGTGCCAGCGGCCGGGGGACTGAAGCTTTCTTT
CDR3: CASGRGTEAFF

D: TRBD2
V: TRBV13
J: TRBJ2-1
size: NA
DNA: TGTGCCAGCAGCTTAGAATCTCGGCTAGCGGGGGGCGGTGAGCAGTTCTTC
CDR3: CASSLESRLAGGGEQFF

D: NA
V: TRBV7-9
J: TRBJ2-7
size: few
DNA: TGTGCCAGCAGCCTCCAGACTAGCTCCTACGAGCAGTACTTC
CDR3: CASSLQTSSYEQYF

D: NA
V: TRBV6-1
J: TRBJ2-7
size: NA
DNA: TGTGCCAGCAGTGAACCTGCCAGATCCCACGAGCAGTACTTC
CDR3: CASSEPARSHEQYF

D: TRBD1
V: TRBV6-6
J: TRBJ1-5
size: NA
DNA: TGTGCCAGCAGCGCCACAGGGGTACTTCAGCCCCAGCATTTT
CDR3: CASSATGVLQPQHF

D: TRBD1
V: TRBV3-1/TRBV3-2
J: TRBJ2-7
size: once
DNA: TGTGCCAGCAGCTATGGACAGGGAATCTACGAGCAGTACTTC
CDR3: CASSYGQGIYEQYF

D: TRBD1
V: TRBV7-8
J: TRBJ2-7
size: NA
DNA: TGTGCCAGCAGAGAAGACAGGGGGGGTGCCTACGAGCAGTACTTC
CDR3: CASREDRGGAYEQYF

D: NA
V: TRBV28
J: TRBJ1-1
size: once
DNA: TGTGCCAGCAGCTTTAAATTGTCCACTGAAGCTTTCTTT
CDR3: CASSFKLSTEAFF